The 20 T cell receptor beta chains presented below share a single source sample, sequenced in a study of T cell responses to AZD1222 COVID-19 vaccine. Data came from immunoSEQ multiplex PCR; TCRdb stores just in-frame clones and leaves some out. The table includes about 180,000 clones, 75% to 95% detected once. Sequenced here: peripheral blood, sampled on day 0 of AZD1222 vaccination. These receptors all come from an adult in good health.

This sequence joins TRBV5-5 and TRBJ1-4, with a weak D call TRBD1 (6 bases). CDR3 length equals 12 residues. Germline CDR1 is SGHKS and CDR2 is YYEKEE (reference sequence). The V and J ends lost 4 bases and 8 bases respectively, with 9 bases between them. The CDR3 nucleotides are TGTGCCAGCAGCACCAGGGGAGAAAAACTGTTTTTT. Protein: CASSTRGEKLFF.

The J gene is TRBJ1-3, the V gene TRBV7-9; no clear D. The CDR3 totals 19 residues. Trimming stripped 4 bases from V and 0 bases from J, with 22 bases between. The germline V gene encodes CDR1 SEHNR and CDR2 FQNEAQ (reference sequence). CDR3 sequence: CASSSRLTYISNSGNTIYF. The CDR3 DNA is TGTGCCAGCAGCTCCCGACTGACTTACATCTCGAACTCTGGAAACACCATATATTTT.

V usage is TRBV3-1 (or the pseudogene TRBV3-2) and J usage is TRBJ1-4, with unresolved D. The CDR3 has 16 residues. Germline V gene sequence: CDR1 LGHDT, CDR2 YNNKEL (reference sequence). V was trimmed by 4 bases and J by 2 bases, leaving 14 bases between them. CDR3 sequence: CASSPKPVGTNEKLFF. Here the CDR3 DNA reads TGTGCCAGCAGCCCCAAGCCAGTCGGCACTAATGAAAAACTGTTTTTT.

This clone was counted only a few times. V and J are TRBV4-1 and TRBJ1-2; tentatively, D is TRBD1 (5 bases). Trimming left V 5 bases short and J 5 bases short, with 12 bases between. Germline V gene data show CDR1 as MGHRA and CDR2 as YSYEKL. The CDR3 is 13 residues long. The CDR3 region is CASSGGQEYGYTF. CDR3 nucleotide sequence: TGCGCCAGCAGCGGGGGTCAGGAGTATGGCTACACCTTC.

In DNA, the CDR3 is TGTGCCAGCTCACCTCGAGCCCCGCACGAGCAGTACTTC. It is translated as CASSPRAPHEQYF. V is TRBV18 and J is TRBJ2-7; the D is unclear. The CDR3 loop spans 13 amino acids. V gave up 3 bases and J gave up 5 bases, with 11 bases separating them. The V gene's germline CDR1 is KGHSH and CDR2 LQKENI. Full variable domain (missing parts from reference TRBV18 and TRBJ2-7): NAGVMQNPRHLVRRRGQEARLRCSPMKGHSHVYWYRQLPEEGLKFMVYLQKENIIDESGMPKERFSAEFPKEGPSILRIQQVVRGDSAAYFCASSPRAPHEQYFGPGTRLTVT.

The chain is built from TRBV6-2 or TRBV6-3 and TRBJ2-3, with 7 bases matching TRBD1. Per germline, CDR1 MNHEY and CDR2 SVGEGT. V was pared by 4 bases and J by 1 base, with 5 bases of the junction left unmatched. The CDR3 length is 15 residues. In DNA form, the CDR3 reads TGTGCCAGCAGTTCGACAGGGATTCGCACAGATACGCAGTATTTT. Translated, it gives CASSSTGIRTDTQYF.

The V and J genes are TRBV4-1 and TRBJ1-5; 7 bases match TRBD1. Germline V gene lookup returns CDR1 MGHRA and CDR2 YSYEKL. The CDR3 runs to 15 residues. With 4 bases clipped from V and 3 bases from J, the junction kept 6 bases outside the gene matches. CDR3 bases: TGCGCCAGCAGCCTCCGCGGGACAGACAATCAGCCCCAGCATTTT. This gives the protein CASSLRGTDNQPQHF.

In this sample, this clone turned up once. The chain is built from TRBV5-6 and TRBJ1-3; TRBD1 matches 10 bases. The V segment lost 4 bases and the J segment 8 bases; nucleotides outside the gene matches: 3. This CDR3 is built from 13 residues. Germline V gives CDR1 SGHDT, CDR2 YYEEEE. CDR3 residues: CASSPGQGYTIYF. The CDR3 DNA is TGTGCCAGCAGCCCGGGACAGGGGTACACCATATATTTT.

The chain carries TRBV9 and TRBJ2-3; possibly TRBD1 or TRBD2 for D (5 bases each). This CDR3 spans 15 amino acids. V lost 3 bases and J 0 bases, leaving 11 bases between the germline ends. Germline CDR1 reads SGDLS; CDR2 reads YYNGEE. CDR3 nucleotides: TGTGCCAGCAGCGCTGGGGGTGGAAGCACAGATACGCAGTATTTT. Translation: CASSAGGGSTDTQYF.

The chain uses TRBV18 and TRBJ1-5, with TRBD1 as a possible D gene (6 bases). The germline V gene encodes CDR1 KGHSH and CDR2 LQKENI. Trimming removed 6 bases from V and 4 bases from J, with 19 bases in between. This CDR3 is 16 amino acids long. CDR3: CASSLLTVTGNQPQHF. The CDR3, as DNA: TGTGCCAGCTCCCTCCTTACAGTTACAGGGAATCAGCCCCAGCATTTT. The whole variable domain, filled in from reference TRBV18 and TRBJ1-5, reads NAGVMQNPRHLVRRRGQEARLRCSPMKGHSHVYWYRQLPEEGLKFMVYLQKENIIDESGMPKERFSAEFPKEGPSILRIQQVVRGDSAAYFCASSLLTVTGNQPQHFGDGTRLSIL.

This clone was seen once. The CDR3 DNA reads as TGTGCCAGCAGACTCGGGGGCGCCGGGGAGCTGTTTTTT. The encoded protein is CASRLGGAGELFF. The genes are TRBV7-3 and TRBJ2-2, with D possibly called TRBD1 or TRBD2 (6 bases each). The V gene's germline CDR1 is SGHTA and CDR2 FQGTGA. The V and J ends lost 6 bases and 6 bases respectively, with 11 bases between them. The CDR3 is made up of 13 amino acids.

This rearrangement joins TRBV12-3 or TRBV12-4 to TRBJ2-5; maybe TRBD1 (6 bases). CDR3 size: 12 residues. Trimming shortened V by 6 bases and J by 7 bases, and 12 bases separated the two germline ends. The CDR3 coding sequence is TGTGCCAGCAGCTCCGGACAGCGGACCCAGTACTTC. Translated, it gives CASSSGQRTQYF.

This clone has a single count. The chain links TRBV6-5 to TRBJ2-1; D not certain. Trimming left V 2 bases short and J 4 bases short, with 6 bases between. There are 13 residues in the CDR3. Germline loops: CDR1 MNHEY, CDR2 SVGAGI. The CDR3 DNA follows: TGTGCCAGCAGTTACAGCGCTTACAATGAGCAGTTCTTC. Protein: CASSYSAYNEQFF.

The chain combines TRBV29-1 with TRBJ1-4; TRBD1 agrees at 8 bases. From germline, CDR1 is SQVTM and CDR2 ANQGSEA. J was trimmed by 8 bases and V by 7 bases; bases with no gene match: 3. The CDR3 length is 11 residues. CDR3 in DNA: TGCAGCGGCCAGGGGGCCGAAAAACTGTTTTTT. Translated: CSGQGAEKLFF.

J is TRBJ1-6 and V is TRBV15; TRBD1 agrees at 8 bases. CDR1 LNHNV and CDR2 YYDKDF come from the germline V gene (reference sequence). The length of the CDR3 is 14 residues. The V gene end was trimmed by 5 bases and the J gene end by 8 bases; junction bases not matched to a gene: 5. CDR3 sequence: CATSARQGHSPLHF. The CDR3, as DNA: TGTGCCACCAGCGCCCGACAGGGGCATTCACCCCTCCACTTT.

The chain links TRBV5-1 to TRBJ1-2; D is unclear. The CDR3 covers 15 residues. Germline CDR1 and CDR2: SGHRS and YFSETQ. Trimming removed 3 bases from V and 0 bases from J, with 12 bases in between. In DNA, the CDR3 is TGCGCCAGCAGCTCCGGGCAACCTCCTAACTATGGCTACACCTTC. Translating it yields CASSSGQPPNYGYTF.

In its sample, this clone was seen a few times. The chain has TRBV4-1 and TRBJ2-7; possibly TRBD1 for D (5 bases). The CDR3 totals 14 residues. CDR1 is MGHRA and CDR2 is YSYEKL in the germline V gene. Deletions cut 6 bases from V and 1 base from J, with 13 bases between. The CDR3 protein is CASRPRAGSYEQYF. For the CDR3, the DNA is TGCGCCAGCAGACCCCGGGCAGGGTCCTACGAGCAGTACTTC.

CDR3 residues: CASSLEETGSHGYTF. The CDR3 DNA reads TGTGCCAGCAGCTTAGAAGAGACAGGGTCACATGGCTACACCTTC. The genes are TRBV7-9 and TRBJ1-2, with 7 bases matching TRBD1. Per germline, CDR1 SEHNR and CDR2 FQNEAQ (reference sequence). V lost 1 base and J lost 6; bases outside the gene matches: 8. This CDR3 is 15 amino acids long.

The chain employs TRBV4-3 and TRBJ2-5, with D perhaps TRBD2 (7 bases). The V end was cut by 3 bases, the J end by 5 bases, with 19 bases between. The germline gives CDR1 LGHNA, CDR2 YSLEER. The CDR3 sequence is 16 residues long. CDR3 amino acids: CASSQDPRGGAETQYF. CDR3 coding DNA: TGCGCCAGCAGCCAGGATCCTAGAGGGGGGGCGGAGACCCAGTACTTC.

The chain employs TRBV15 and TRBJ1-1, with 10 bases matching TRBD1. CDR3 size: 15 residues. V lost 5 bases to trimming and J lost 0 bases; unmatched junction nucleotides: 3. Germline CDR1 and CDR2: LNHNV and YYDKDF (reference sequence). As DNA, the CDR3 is TGTGCCACCAGCGACAGGGGGCGGATGAACACTGAAGCTTTCTTT. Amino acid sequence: CATSDRGRMNTEAFF.